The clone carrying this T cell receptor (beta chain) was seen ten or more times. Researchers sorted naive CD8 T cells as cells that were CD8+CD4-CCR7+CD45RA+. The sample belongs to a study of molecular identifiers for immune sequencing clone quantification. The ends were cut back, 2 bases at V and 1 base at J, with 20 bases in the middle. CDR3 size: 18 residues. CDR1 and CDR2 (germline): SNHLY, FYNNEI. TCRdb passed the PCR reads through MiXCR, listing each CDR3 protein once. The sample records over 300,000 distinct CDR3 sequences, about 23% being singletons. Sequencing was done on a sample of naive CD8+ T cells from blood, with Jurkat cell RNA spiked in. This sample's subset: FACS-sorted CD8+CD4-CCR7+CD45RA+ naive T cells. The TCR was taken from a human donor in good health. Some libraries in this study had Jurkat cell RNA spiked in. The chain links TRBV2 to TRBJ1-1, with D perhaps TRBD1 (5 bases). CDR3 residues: CASSEFNFVRTQNTEAFF. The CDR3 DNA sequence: TGTGCCAGCAGTGAATTTAATTTCGTAAGGACACAGAACACTGAAGCTTTCTTT.